The rows below give T cell receptor beta chains drawn from one sample of a study of cytomegalovirus exposure and HLA in healthy donors. Libraries were prepared by immunoSEQ multiplex PCR; TCRdb keeps only in-frame clonotypes and omits some of them. The sample has over 150,000 clones; around 73% are singletons. The sequencing sample was made of PBMCs. These receptors originate from a young woman in good health and CMV-seropositive. The CDR3 runs from the conserved cysteine through the conserved F or W. D genes are given only for firm matches. Clone size, where shown, is once, few, many, or a class for clones that have expanded.

size	D	V	J	CDR3	DNA
.	TRBD1	TRBV5-6	TRBJ1-1	CASRGTGGESAEAFF	TGTGCCAGCAGAGGGACAGGGGGCGAGTCTGCTGAAGCTTTCTTT
.	TRBD2	TRBV7-2	TRBJ2-4	CASSSFPGGKLAKNIQYF	TGTGCCAGCAGCTCGTTTCCCGGGGGGAAACTAGCCAAAAACATTCAGTACTTC
once	TRBD1	TRBV19	TRBJ1-1	CASRKSGQGSTEAFF	TGTGCCAGTAGGAAGTCGGGACAGGGTAGCACTGAAGCTTTCTTT
once	TRBD2	TRBV27	TRBJ2-3	CASSLVKTSGVDTDTQYF	TGTGCCAGCAGTTTAGTCAAAACTAGCGGGGTAGACACAGATACGCAGTATTTT
.	TRBD1	TRBV4-3	TRBJ2-5	CASSPPGQGGETQYF	TGCGCCAGCAGCCCCCCGGGACAGGGAGGAGAGACCCAGTACTTC
few	.	TRBV27	TRBJ2-5	CASSFSPRETQYF	TGTGCCAGCAGTTTTAGTCCCCGGGAGACCCAGTACTTC
.	TRBD1	TRBV4-3	TRBJ1-6	CASSWDSVSYNSPLHF	TGCGCCAGCAGCTGGGACAGCGTCTCCTATAATTCACCCCTCCACTTT
.	.	TRBV14	TRBJ1-3	CASSLDRSRDTIYF	TGTGCCAGCAGTCTCGACCGATCTCGGGACACCATATATTTT
.	TRBD1	TRBV28	TRBJ1-1	CASSPRTGSGNTEAFF	TGTGCCAGCAGTCCTAGGACAGGGTCAGGGAACACTGAAGCTTTCTTT
.	TRBD1	TRBV6-5	TRBJ1-2	CASRGQGAGVVYTF	TGTGCCAGCAGGGGACAGGGGGCTGGTGTTGTCTACACCTTC
.	TRBD2	TRBV7-2	TRBJ2-3	CASSSASGVVADTQYF	TGTGCCAGCAGCTCCGCTAGCGGGGTGGTCGCAGATACGCAGTATTTT
.	.	TRBV7-2	TRBJ2-6	CASSLTGSGANVLTF	TGTGCCAGCAGCTTGACCGGGTCCGGGGCCAACGTCCTGACTTTC
.	.	TRBV2	TRBJ2-1	CASSFDWGLGDEQFF	TGTGCCAGCAGTTTCGACTGGGGCTTAGGCGATGAGCAGTTCTTC
.	.	TRBV2	TRBJ2-2	CASSDQGLAGELFF	TGTGCCAGCAGTGATCAGGGTTTAGCCGGGGAGCTGTTTTTT
.	.	TRBV4-1	TRBJ2-1	CASSIELSYNEQFF	TGCGCCAGCAGCATCGAGCTCTCCTACAATGAGCAGTTCTTC
.	.	TRBV2	TRBJ1-6	CAIILGAGSNSPLHF	TGTGCCATTATCCTCGGGGCGGGAAGTAATTCACCCCTCCACTTT
.	.	TRBV4-3	TRBJ2-1	CASSQNTGTFSYNEQFF	TGCGCCAGCAGCCAGAATACAGGGACCTTCTCCTACAATGAGCAGTTCTTC
.	.	TRBV6-6	TRBJ1-2	CASTPAGSYGYTF	TGTGCCAGCACCCCTGCGGGCAGCTATGGCTACACCTTC
.	TRBD1	TRBV4-1	TRBJ2-1	CASSQEWDRVVFF	TGCGCCAGCAGCCAAGAGTGGGACAGGGTAGTTTTCTTC
.	TRBD1	TRBV5-1	TRBJ1-1	CASSLRAGGRWLNTEAFF	TGCGCCAGCAGCTTGCGGGCAGGGGGCCGATGGCTAAACACTGAAGCTTTCTTT
.	.	TRBV4-2	TRBJ2-7	CASSQVGQRYEQYF	TGTGCCAGCAGCCAAGTTGGACAGAGATACGAGCAGTACTTC
few	TRBD1	TRBV7-9	TRBJ2-1	CASSLSHDRDPEQFF	TGTGCCAGCAGCCTCTCACATGACAGGGACCCTGAGCAGTTCTTC
few	TRBD1	TRBV7-9	TRBJ2-7	CSSSLGLGQGDEQYF	TGTTCCAGCAGCTTAGGCCTAGGACAGGGTGACGAGCAGTACTTC
.	TRBD2	TRBV5-5	TRBJ2-7	CASSSWGGNREQYF	TGTGCCAGCAGCTCCTGGGGGGGTAATCGGGAGCAGTACTTC
.	.	TRBV9	TRBJ2-7	CASSGDSSYEQYF	TGTGCCAGCAGCGGTGACAGCTCCTACGAGCAGTACTTC
.	.	TRBV5-1	TRBJ1-2	CASSLASGFGYTF	TGCGCCAGCAGCTTGGCTTCCGGGTTTGGCTACACCTTC
.	.	TRBV6-1	TRBJ2-2	CASGSSWAGELFF	TGTGCCAGCGGGTCTAGTTGGGCCGGGGAGCTGTTTTTT
.	.	TRBV5-6	TRBJ2-2	CASSLEPGELFF	TGTGCCAGCAGCTTGGAGCCCGGGGAGCTGTTTTTT
.	.	TRBV6-5	TRBJ1-2	CASSWTAEYGYTF	TGTGCCAGCAGTTGGACAGCCGAATATGGCTACACCTTC
few	.	TRBV5-6	TRBJ1-1	CASSALTAPNTEAFF	TGTGCCAGCAGCGCTTTGACAGCACCGAACACTGAAGCTTTCTTT
.	.	TRBV7-2	TRBJ1-1	CASSSQGPVKLAFF	TGTGCCAGCAGCTCACAGGGACCGGTTAAATTGGCTTTCTTT
few	.	TRBV30	TRBJ1-1	CAWSPGTLFGSEAFF	TGTGCCTGGAGCCCGGGGACTTTATTTGGATCTGAAGCTTTCTTT
.	.	TRBV11-2	TRBJ2-3	CASSSNTQYF	TGTGCCAGCAGCTCCAATACGCAGTATTTT
.	.	TRBV7-6	TRBJ2-3	CASSLGYGGTRADTQYF	TGTGCCAGCAGCTTAGGGTATGGGGGCACAAGGGCAGATACGCAGTATTTT